The 30 T cell receptor beta chains in this list originate from one sample, sequenced in a study of naive and memory T cell subsets. Study-level results: Naive repertoires, especially CD8, held a few larger clonotypes, possibly memory cells re-expressing CD45RA.

These TCRs' antigens remain unknown. An equimolar mix of two oligonucleotides served as the beta constant-region primer for TRBC1 and TRBC2. Nested alpha and beta constant-region primers with the SP2 primer drove four PCR rounds on ligated cDNA. A single record per CDR3 protein comes from TCRdb applying MiXCR to the UMI-ligation and nested PCR reads. The sample has about 150,000 distinct CDR3 sequences; roughly 23% are singletons. Source material: naive CD4+ T cells from blood. These receptors were obtained from a human donor in good health.

This clonotype has only one observation. J is TRBJ1-1 and V is TRBV20-1, with a tentative D call TRBD1 (6 bases). V gave up 4 bases and J gave up 0 bases, with 12 bases separating them. Per the germline V gene, CDR1 is DFQATT and CDR2 is SNEGSKA (reference sequence). CDR3 length equals 14 residues. Here the CDR3 reads CSAIRDTVNTEAFF. CDR3 DNA: TGCAGTGCTATAAGGGACACCGTGAACACTGAAGCTTTCTTT.

The table lists this clonotype with a few counts. The rearrangement joins TRBV27 to TRBJ1-2; D is perhaps TRBD1 (5 bases). The CDR3 runs 14 residues. CDR1 MNHEY and CDR2 SMNVEV come from the germline V gene (reference sequence). The ends were cut back, 2 bases at V and 6 bases at J, with 13 bases in the middle. The chain's CDR3 is CASSLGGGRHGYTF. The CDR3 DNA follows: TGTGCCAGCAGTTTAGGGGGGGGAAGGCATGGCTACACCTTC.

The chain employs TRBV15 and TRBJ2-2; 8 bases agree with TRBD1. CDR1 is LNHNV, CDR2 YYDKDF, per germline (reference sequence). Trimming at V came to 0 bases and at J to 7 bases, leaving 10 bases not matched to a gene. This CDR3 spans 17 amino acids. For the CDR3, the DNA is TGTGCCACCAGCAGAGATCTTAGTGACAGGGGAGACGGGGAGCTGTTTTTT. Amino acid sequence: CATSRDLSDRGDGELFF.

Only a few counts were recorded for this clonotype. At one boundary the junction diverges from the germline segment, which might be a read error. The CDR3 bases are TGTGCCAGCTCACCCCCGCAGGGGGCGAACGCTGAAGCTTTCTTT. Its protein product is CASSPPQGANAEAFF. The J gene is TRBJ1-1, the V gene TRBV18; 8 nucleotides line up with TRBD1. The CDR3 is 15 amino acids. In germline, CDR1 is KGHSH, CDR2 LQKENI.

The rearrangement joins TRBV7-3 to TRBJ1-1, with TRBD1 matching over 7 bases. The trim removed 4 bases at V and 4 bases at J, leaving 9 bases unmatched. CDR3 length equals 15 residues. Germline assignment: CDR1 SGHTA and CDR2 FQGTGA. The CDR3 is CASSSLGTVGTEAFF. The CDR3 DNA sequence: TGTGCCAGCAGCTCCCTGGGGACAGTAGGCACTGAAGCTTTCTTT.

This clonotype was recorded a few times. Since no conserved phenylalanine or tryptophan closes the CDR3, a read error is the likely cause. The DNA is omitted, as the CDR3 cannot be located on it reliably, and the CDR3 follows TCRdb's listing. The chain has TRBV28 and TRBJ2-7; whether TRBD1, the table's D call, matches the DNA was not checked. The CDR3 is 12 amino acids long, termini counted. Per germline, CDR1 MDHEN and CDR2 SYDVKM. Here the CDR3 reads CASSSQGFPTTL.

This clonotype came up a few times. The J gene is TRBJ1-1, the V gene TRBV12-3 or TRBV12-4; D not resolved. This CDR3 region has 12 residues. V lost 1 base, J lost 0 bases, and 0 bases lay in between. The CDR3 nucleotides read TGTGCCAGCAGTTTAGTGAACACTGAAGCTTTCTTT. Protein sequence: CASSLVNTEAFF.

The rearrangement links TRBV5-1 to TRBJ2-7, with D perhaps being TRBD1 or TRBD2 (6 bases each). CDR3 length: 14 residues. Germline V lookup: CDR1 SGHRS, CDR2 YFSETQ. Trimming shortened V by 4 bases and J by 2 bases, and 13 bases separated the two germline ends. CDR3 in amino acids: CASSPGGLTYEQYF. The CDR3 coding sequence is TGCGCCAGCAGCCCCGGGGGCCTTACCTACGAGCAGTACTTC.

This clonotype was detected only a few times. The chain joins TRBV20-1 to TRBJ2-3; TRBD2 aligns across 7 bases. Germline lookup yields CDR1 DFQATT and CDR2 SNEGSKA (reference sequence). V lost 4 bases and J lost 9; bases outside the gene matches: 4. This CDR3 has 11 amino acids. The CDR3 DNA reads as TGCAGTGCTACCGAACTAGCGACGCAGTATTTT. This sequence encodes CSATELATQYF.

V usage is TRBV5-5 and J usage is TRBJ2-3; no reliable D call. The length of the CDR3 is 15 residues. The germline gives CDR1 SGHKS, CDR2 YYEKEE (reference sequence). The ends were cut back, 0 bases at V and 2 bases at J, with 10 bases in the middle. In DNA, the CDR3 is TGTGCCAGCAGCTTGGCCTCTCGGTCCACAGATACGCAGTATTTT. It translates to CASSLASRSTDTQYF.

The V call is TRBV7-2, the J call TRBJ1-2, with a weak D call TRBD1 (6 bases). This CDR3 spans 17 amino acids. Germline lookup yields CDR1 SGHTA and CDR2 FQGNSA. V gave up 5 bases and J gave up 4 bases, with 23 bases separating them. CDR3 DNA: TGTGCCAGCAGCCCAATCAGCGGGGGGGCGCGGGGCTATGGCTACACCTTC. Encoded protein: CASSPISGGARGYGYTF. The whole variable domain, filled in from reference TRBV7-2 and TRBJ1-2, reads GAGVSQSPSNKVTEKGKDVELRCDPISGHTALYWYRQSLGQGLEFLIYFQGNSAPDKSGLPSDRFSAERTGGSVSTLTIQRTQQEDSAVYLCASSPISGGARGYGYTFGSGTRLTVV.

The chain uses TRBV7-9 and TRBJ2-1; weak D call: TRBD2 (5 bases). In germline, CDR1 is SEHNR, CDR2 FQNEAQ (reference sequence). The CDR3 totals 15 residues. Trimming removed 1 base from V and 10 bases from J, with 17 bases in between. CDR3 amino acids: CASSLVLWGVSEQFF. The CDR3 nucleotides read TGTGCCAGCAGCTTAGTATTATGGGGAGTTTCGGAGCAGTTCTTC.

This clonotype was detected only a few times. The V call is TRBV20-1, the J call TRBJ2-7; TRBD2 matches 10 bases. The CDR3 loop spans 13 amino acids. Germline CDR1 is DFQATT and CDR2 is SNEGSKA (reference sequence). The trim removed 6 bases at V and 7 bases at J, leaving 9 bases unmatched. The CDR3 sequence: CSALSGRAGEQYF. As DNA, the CDR3 is TGCAGTGCCCTCAGCGGGAGGGCGGGTGAGCAGTACTTC.

This clonotype has only a few counts. The rearrangement uses TRBV20-1 and TRBJ2-3, with D possibly being TRBD2 (5 bases). The V end was cut by 1 base, the J end by 1 base, with 9 bases between. The length of the CDR3 is 14 residues. Germline CDR1 and CDR2: DFQATT and SNEGSKA (reference sequence). The DNA for the CDR3 is TGCAGTGCTAGAGTTGGAGCGGGCACAGATACGCAGTATTTT. Its protein is CSARVGAGTDTQYF.

Only a few counts were recorded for this clonotype. The chain uses TRBV10-3 and TRBJ1-6; the D gene is possibly TRBD1 (6 bases). This CDR3 is built from 15 residues. Trimming cost V 0 bases and J 9 bases, with 12 bases left between them. From germline, CDR1 is ENHRY and CDR2 SYGVKD. The CDR3 DNA follows: TGTGCCATCAGTGAGTCAACAGGGACCTTTTCACCCCTCCACTTT. This gives the protein CAISESTGTFSPLHF.

This clonotype was seen a few times. The rearrangement joins TRBV28 to TRBJ1-5, with 7 bases fitting TRBD1. Germline V CDR1 and CDR2: MDHEN, SYDVKM. Trimming at V came to 4 bases and at J to 5 bases, leaving 5 bases not matched to a gene. The CDR3 has 14 amino acids. CDR3 region: CASSSQGVYQPQHF. CDR3 bases: TGTGCCAGCAGTTCCCAGGGGGTATATCAGCCCCAGCATTTT.

Remarks on this clonotype: Just one base apart from a much larger clone, this may be a read error. The chain couples TRBV3-1 to TRBJ2-3, with D perhaps TRBD2 (5 bases). This CDR3 comprises 15 residues. The germline V gene has CDR1 LGHDT and CDR2 YNNKEL (reference sequence). The CDR3 protein is CTSSQDPGIRDTQYF. The CDR3 DNA is TGTACCAGCAGCCAAGATCCCGGGATTCGAGATACGCAGTATTTT.

The J gene is TRBJ2-1, the V gene TRBV7-6; D is perhaps TRBD1 or TRBD2 (5 bases each). The V end was cut by 6 bases, the J end by 4 bases, with 16 bases between. The germline V gene has CDR1 SGHVS and CDR2 FNYEAQ. The CDR3 contains 15 residues. The CDR3 nucleotides read TGTGCCAGCAGTCGGGGTAGAGGGGTATACAATGAGCAGTTCTTC. This codes for CASSRGRGVYNEQFF.

The sample holds a few counts of this clonotype. This chain uses TRBV12-3 or TRBV12-4 with TRBJ2-1, with 12 positions matching TRBD1. The CDR3 is 16 amino acids. With 1 base clipped from V and 7 bases from J, the junction kept 5 bases outside the gene matches. CDR3 coding DNA: TGTGCCAGCAGTTTAGGGGGGACAGGGGGCAGGAATGAGCAGTTCTTC. Its translation is CASSLGGTGGRNEQFF.

This clonotype was found a few times. V usage is TRBV5-1 and J usage is TRBJ2-3; perhaps D is TRBD1 or TRBD2 (5 bases each). V was pared by 3 bases and J by 6 bases, with 20 bases between. This CDR3 comprises 16 residues. Germline V gene sequence: CDR1 SGHRS, CDR2 YFSETQ. The DNA of the CDR3 is TGCGCCAGCAGCTGGGGGACCGGGACGAGAAGGGATACGCAGTATTTT. This sequence encodes CASSWGTGTRRDTQYF.

The V and J genes are TRBV28 and TRBJ2-7; D is undetermined. V was cut by 5 bases and J by 6 bases, with 11 bases left in between. The CDR3 contains 12 residues. CDR1 is MDHEN and CDR2 is SYDVKM in the germline V gene. CDR3 residues: CASSTRHPEQYF. CDR3 nucleotide sequence: TGTGCCAGCAGTACCCGACACCCCGAGCAGTACTTC.

A few counts support this clonotype. The V call is TRBV4-1, the J call TRBJ1-1; 7 bases line up with TRBD1. Looked up from germline, CDR1 is MGHRA and CDR2 is YSYEKL. V shed 0 bases and J 4 bases; nucleotides not matched to a gene: 2. This CDR3 has 14 residues. The chain's CDR3 is CASSQEQGTTEAFF. The CDR3 DNA sequence: TGCGCCAGCAGCCAAGAACAGGGGACCACTGAAGCTTTCTTT.

This clonotype was detected only a few times. This chain uses TRBV27 with TRBJ2-3; D not certain. The length of the CDR3 is 13 residues. V lost 11 bases to trimming and J lost 1 base, with 13 bases between them. Germline CDR1 is MNHEY and CDR2 is SMNVEV (reference sequence). This chain's CDR3 is CASRTLGTDTQYF. In DNA form, the CDR3 reads TGTGCCTCCAGGACCTTGGGCACAGATACGCAGTATTTT.

The chain is built from TRBV20-1 and TRBJ2-1, with 7 bases fitting TRBD2. V was pared by 5 bases and J by 1 base, with 11 bases of the junction left unmatched. The CDR3 covers 16 residues. CDR1 and CDR2 from the germline V gene are DFQATT and SNEGSKA (reference sequence). CDR3 loop: CSALGLVGASYNEQFF. The DNA for the CDR3 is TGCAGTGCTCTCGGACTAGTCGGCGCTTCCTACAATGAGCAGTTCTTC.

There are a few counts of this clonotype. V is TRBV12-3 or TRBV12-4 and J is TRBJ1-1; a weak D match, TRBD1 (5 bases). V was trimmed by 2 bases and J by 4 bases, leaving 11 bases between them. The CDR3 contains 14 residues. The CDR3 sequence is CASSLSAGSTEAFF. CDR3 bases: TGTGCCAGCAGTTTAAGTGCAGGGAGCACTGAAGCTTTCTTT.

This clonotype occurred a few times. The J gene is TRBJ2-4, the V gene TRBV10-3, with 10 bases lining up with TRBD1. V shed 10 bases, J shed 0 bases, and the junction held 15 bases outside the gene matches. This CDR3 has 18 residues. The V gene's germline CDR1 is ENHRY and CDR2 SYGVKD. The CDR3 loop is CATSTQPGQGIAKNIQYF. CDR3 DNA sequence: TGTGCCACGAGCACCCAGCCGGGACAGGGGATAGCCAAAAACATTCAGTACTTC.

This rearrangement joins TRBV3-1 to TRBJ2-1; 11 bases map to TRBD1. The germline CDR1 and CDR2 sequences are LGHDT and YNNKEL (reference sequence). The V gene end was trimmed by 5 bases and the J gene end by 9 bases; junction bases not matched to a gene: 6. The length of the CDR3 is 14 residues. DNA for the CDR3: TGTGCCAGCAGCATTAGGACAGGGGGCATTGAGCAGTTCTTC. Residues: CASSIRTGGIEQFF.

In DNA, the CDR3 is TGTGCCAGCGGGAAAAGCGGGAGAAGATACAATGAGCAGTTCTTC. Its protein is CASGKSGRRYNEQFF. This rearrangement joins TRBV6-5 to TRBJ2-1; 8 nucleotides align to TRBD2. The CDR3 totals 15 residues. In germline, CDR1 is MNHEY, CDR2 SVGAGI. The V gene end was trimmed by 8 bases and the J gene end by 4 bases; junction bases not matched to a gene: 10.

The chain couples TRBV28 to TRBJ1-5, with D possibly being TRBD1 (5 bases). CDR3 size: 13 residues. The germline V gene encodes CDR1 MDHEN and CDR2 SYDVKM. V was shortened by 5 bases and J by 7 bases, with 12 bases between the two germline ends. In DNA, the CDR3 is TGTGCCAGCAGTCAGGGTCTGAACCAGCCCCAGCATTTT. Residues: CASSQGLNQPQHF. The full variable domain, in which reference TRBV28 and TRBJ1-5 provide the parts outside the CDR3, is DVKVTQSSRYLVKRTGEKVFLECVQDMDHENMFWYRQDPGLGLRLIYFSYDVKMKEKGDIPEGYSVSREKKERFSLILESASTNQTSMYLCASSQGLNQPQHFGDGTRLSIL.

The V and J genes are TRBV14 and TRBJ1-2, with D hard to call. The CDR3 is 15 amino acids. Germline V gene sequence: CDR1 SGHDN, CDR2 FVKESK. V dropped 0 bases and J dropped 4 bases, with 12 bases sitting between them. The CDR3 DNA sequence: TGTGCCAGCAGCCAAGATCGTAACAGCGCCTATGGCTACACCTTC. This gives the protein CASSQDRNSAYGYTF.